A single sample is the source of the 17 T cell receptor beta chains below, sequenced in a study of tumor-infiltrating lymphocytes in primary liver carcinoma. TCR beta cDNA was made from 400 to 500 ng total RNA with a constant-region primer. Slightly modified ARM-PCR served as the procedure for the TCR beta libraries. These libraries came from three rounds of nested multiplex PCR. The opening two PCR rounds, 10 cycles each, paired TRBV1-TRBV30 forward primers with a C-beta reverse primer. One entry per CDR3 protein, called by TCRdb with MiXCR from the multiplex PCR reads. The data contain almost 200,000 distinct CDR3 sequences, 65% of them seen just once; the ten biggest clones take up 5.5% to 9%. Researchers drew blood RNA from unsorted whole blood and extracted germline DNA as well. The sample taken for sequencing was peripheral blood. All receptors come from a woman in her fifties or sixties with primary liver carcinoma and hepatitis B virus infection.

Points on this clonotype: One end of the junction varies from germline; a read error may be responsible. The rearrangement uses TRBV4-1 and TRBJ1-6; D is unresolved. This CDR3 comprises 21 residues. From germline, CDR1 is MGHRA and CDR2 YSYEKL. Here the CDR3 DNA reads TGCGCCAGCAGACAAGAAGGTGGCCCAACCACCACAAGCTCCTATAATTCACCCCTCCACTTT. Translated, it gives CASRQEGGPTTTSSYNSPLHF.

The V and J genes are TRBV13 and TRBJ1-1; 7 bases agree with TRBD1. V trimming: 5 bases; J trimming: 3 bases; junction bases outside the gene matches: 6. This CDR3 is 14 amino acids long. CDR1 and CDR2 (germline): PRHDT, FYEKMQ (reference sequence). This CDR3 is CASSRRQGDTEAFF. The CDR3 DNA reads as TGTGCCAGCAGCCGTCGACAGGGAGACACTGAAGCTTTCTTT.

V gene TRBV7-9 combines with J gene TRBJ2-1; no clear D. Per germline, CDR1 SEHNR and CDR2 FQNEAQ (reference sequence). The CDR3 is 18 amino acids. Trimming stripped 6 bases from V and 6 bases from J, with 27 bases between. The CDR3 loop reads CASSHSSPRKGSPNEQFF. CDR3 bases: TGTGCCAGCAGTCATAGCAGCCCCCGAAAAGGGTCCCCCAATGAGCAGTTCTTC.

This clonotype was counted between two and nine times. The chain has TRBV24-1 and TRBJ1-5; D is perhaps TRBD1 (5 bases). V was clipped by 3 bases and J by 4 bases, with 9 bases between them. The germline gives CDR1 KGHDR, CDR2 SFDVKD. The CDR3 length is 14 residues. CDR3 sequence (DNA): TGTGCCACCAGTGATGGTCAGGGTAATCAGCCCCAGCATTTT. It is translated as CATSDGQGNQPQHF.

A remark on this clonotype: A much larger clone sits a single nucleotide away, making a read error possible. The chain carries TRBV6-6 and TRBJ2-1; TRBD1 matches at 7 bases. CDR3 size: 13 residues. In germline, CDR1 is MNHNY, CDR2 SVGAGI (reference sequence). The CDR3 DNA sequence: TGTGCCAGCAGCCGGCAGGGGGACAATGAGCGGTTCTTC. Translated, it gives CASSRQGDNERFF.

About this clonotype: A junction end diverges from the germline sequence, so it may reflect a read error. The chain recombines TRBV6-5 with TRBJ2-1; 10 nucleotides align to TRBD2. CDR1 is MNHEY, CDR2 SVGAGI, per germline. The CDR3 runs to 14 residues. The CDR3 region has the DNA TGTGGCAGCAGGACTAGCGGTTCCTATGATGAGCAGTTCTTC. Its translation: CGSRTSGSYDEQFF.

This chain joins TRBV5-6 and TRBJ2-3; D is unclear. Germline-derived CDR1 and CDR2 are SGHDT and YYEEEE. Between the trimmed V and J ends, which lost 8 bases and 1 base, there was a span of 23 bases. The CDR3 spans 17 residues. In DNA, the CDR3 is TGTGCCAGAAGCCAGTTCAGTCGGGCACCCGGCACAGATACGCAGTATTTT. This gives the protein CARSQFSRAPGTDTQYF.

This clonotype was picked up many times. CDR3 sequence reads: CASSPGTSKTGELFF. The CDR3 nucleotides read TGTGCCAGCAGCCCTGGGACTTCTAAGACCGGGGAGCTGTTTTTT. The chain recombines TRBV11-3 with TRBJ2-2, with D possibly TRBD2 on 6 matching bases. In germline, CDR1 is SGHNT, CDR2 YENEEA. The CDR3 is 15 amino acids. With 5 bases removed from V and 5 bases from J, the gap between germline ends came to 15 bases.

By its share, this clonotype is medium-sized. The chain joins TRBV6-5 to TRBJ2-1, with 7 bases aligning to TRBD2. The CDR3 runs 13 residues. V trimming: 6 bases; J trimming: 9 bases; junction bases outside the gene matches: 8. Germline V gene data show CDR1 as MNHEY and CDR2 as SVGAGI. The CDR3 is CASSHGLDGEQFF. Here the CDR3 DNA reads TGTGCCAGCAGCCACGGACTAGACGGTGAGCAGTTCTTC.

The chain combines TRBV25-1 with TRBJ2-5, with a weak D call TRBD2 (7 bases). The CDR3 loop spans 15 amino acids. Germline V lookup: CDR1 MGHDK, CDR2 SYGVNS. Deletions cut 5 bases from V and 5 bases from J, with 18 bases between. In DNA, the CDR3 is TGTGCCAGCAGTCTTCGGGGGGCAGGCCATGAGACCCAGTACTTC. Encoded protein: CASSLRGAGHETQYF.

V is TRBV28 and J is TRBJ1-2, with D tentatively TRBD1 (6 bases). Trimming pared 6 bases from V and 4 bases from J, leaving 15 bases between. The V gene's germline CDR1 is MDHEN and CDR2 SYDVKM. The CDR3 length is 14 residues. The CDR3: CASSVTGAFYGYTF. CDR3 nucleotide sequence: TGTGCCAGCAGCGTAACGGGGGCCTTCTATGGCTACACCTTC.

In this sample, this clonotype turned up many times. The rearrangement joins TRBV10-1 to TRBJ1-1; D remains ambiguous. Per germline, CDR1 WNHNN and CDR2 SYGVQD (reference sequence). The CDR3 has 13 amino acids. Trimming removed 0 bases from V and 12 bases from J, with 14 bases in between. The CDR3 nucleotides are TGCGCCAGCAGTGAGTCGAAGAGAGGACCCCCTTTCTTT. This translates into CASSESKRGPPFF.

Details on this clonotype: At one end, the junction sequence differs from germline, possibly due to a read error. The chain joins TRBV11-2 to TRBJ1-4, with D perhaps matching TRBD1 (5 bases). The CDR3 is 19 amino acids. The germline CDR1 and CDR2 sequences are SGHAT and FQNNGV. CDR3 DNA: TGTGCCAGCAGCCTAGATCCCGCAGACAGAGATCCATATAATGAAAAACTGTTTTTT. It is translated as CASSLDPADRDPYNEKLFF.

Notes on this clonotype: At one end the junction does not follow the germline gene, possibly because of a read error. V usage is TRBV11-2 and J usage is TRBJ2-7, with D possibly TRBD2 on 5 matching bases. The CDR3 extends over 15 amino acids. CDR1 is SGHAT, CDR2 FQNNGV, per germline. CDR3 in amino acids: CASSLEKGEGYEQYF. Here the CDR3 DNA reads TGTGCCAGCAGCTTAGAAAAGGGAGAGGGCTATGAGCAATACTTC.

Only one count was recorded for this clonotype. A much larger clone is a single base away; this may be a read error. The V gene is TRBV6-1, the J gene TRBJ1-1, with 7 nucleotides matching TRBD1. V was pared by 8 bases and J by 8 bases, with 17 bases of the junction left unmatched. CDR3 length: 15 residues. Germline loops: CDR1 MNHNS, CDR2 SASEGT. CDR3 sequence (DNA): TGTGCCAGCGGGAGCTACAGGGGCTCGGGCTTAGAAGCTTTCTTT. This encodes CASGSYRGSGLEAFF.

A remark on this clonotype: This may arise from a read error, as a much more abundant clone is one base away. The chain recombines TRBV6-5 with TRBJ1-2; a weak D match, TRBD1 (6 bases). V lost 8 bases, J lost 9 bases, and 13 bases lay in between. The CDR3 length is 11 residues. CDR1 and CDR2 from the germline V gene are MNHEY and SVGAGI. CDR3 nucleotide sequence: TGTGCCAGCCGGTGGACAGACCGCTACACCTTC. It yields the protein CASRWTDRYTF.

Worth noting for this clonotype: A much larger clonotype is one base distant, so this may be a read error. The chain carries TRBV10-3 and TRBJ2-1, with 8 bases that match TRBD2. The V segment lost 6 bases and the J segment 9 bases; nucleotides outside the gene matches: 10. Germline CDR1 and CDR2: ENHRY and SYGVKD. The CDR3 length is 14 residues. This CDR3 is CAIRLDSAGVEQFF. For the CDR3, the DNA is TGTGCCATCAGGCTGGACTCAGCGGGAGTTGAGCAGTTCTTC.